The 7 T cell receptor beta chains presented below share a single source sample, sequenced in a study of blood T cell repertoires in COVID-19. TCRdb keeps only in-frame clones here, not all; method: immunoSEQ multiplex PCR. Found here are about 140,000 clones, around 87% of them singletons; the top ten hold less than 6.5%. The source material was peripheral blood. The receptors stem from a human donor in a cohort sampled during active COVID-19.

The chain has TRBV3-1 (or the pseudogene TRBV3-2) and TRBJ2-7; unclear D gene. Germline CDR1 LGHDT, CDR2 YNNKEL (reference sequence). The CDR3 is made up of 11 amino acids. Trimming took off 5 bases at V and 3 bases at J, with 5 bases between the two ends. As DNA, the CDR3 is TGTGCCAGCAGCACTGGCTACGAGCAGTACTTC. It translates to CASSTGYEQYF.

The chain employs TRBV11-2 and TRBJ1-1; 7 bases are a match to TRBD1. The CDR3 has 14 residues. The ends lost 9 bases at V and 1 base at J; junction bases unmatched: 8. Germline values: CDR1 SGHAT, CDR2 FQNNGV. The CDR3: CASTRQGPNTEAFF. In DNA form, the CDR3 reads TGTGCCAGTACCAGACAGGGCCCGAACACTGAAGCTTTCTTT.

The genes are TRBV27 and TRBJ2-1; TRBD2 matches 7 bases. The CDR3 length is 15 residues. V was clipped by 6 bases and J by 0 bases; unmatched bases: 5. The germline V gene encodes CDR1 MNHEY and CDR2 SMNVEV (reference sequence). The CDR3 coding sequence is TGTGCCAGCAGGACGCTAGCGGTCTCCTACAATGAGCAGTTCTTC. It translates to CASRTLAVSYNEQFF.

The CDR3 DNA follows: TGTGCCAGCAGTGAAGGGGCGGGTTTCCAGCCCCAGCATTTT. Protein product: CASSEGAGFQPQHF. J is TRBJ1-5 and V is TRBV6-1; the D is unclear. The CDR3 sequence is 14 residues long. Trimming cost V 1 base and J 7 bases, with 11 bases left between them. The germline V gene encodes CDR1 MNHNS and CDR2 SASEGT.

V and J are TRBV27 and TRBJ2-2; possibly TRBD2 for D (5 bases). Trimming shortened V by 5 bases and J by 4 bases, and 20 bases separated the two germline ends. The CDR3 is made up of 17 amino acids. Germline V gives CDR1 MNHEY, CDR2 SMNVEV (reference sequence). For the CDR3, the DNA is TGTGCCAGCAGTCCCCGGAGGCCCCGGGTAGGCACCGGGGAGCTGTTTTTT. This translates into CASSPRRPRVGTGELFF.

This chain links TRBV3-1 (or the pseudogene TRBV3-2) with TRBJ2-7; D gene ambiguous. The CDR3 spans 14 residues. Between the trimmed V and J ends, which lost 0 bases and 5 bases, there was a span of 11 bases. The V gene's germline CDR1 is LGHDT and CDR2 YNNKEL (reference sequence). The CDR3 sequence: CASSQELSSNEQYF. CDR3 coding DNA: TGTGCCAGCAGCCAAGAATTGTCGAGCAACGAGCAGTACTTC.

The chain is built from TRBV27 and TRBJ2-4; 7 bases fit TRBD1. This CDR3 region has 13 residues. CDR1 and CDR2 (germline): MNHEY, SMNVEV (reference sequence). J gave up 6 bases and V 5 bases, and 4 bases lay outside the gene matches. The DNA for the CDR3 is TGTGCCAGCAGTCCAGGGGGTTTAAACATTCAGTACTTC. Encoded protein: CASSPGGLNIQYF.